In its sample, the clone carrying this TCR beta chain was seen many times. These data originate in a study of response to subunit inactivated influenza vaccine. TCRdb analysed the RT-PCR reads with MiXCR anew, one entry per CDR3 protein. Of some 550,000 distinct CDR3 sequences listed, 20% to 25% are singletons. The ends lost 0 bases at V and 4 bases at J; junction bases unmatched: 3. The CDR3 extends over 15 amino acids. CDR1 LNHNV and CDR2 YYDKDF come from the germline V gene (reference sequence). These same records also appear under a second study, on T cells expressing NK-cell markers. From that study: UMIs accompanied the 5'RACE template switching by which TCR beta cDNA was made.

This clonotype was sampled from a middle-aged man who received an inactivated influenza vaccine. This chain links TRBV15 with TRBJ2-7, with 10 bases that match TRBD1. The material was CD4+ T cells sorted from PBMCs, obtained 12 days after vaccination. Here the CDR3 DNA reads TGTGCCACCAGCAGAGATCCGGGACAGGGGTACGAGCAGTACTTC. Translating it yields CATSRDPGQGYEQYF.